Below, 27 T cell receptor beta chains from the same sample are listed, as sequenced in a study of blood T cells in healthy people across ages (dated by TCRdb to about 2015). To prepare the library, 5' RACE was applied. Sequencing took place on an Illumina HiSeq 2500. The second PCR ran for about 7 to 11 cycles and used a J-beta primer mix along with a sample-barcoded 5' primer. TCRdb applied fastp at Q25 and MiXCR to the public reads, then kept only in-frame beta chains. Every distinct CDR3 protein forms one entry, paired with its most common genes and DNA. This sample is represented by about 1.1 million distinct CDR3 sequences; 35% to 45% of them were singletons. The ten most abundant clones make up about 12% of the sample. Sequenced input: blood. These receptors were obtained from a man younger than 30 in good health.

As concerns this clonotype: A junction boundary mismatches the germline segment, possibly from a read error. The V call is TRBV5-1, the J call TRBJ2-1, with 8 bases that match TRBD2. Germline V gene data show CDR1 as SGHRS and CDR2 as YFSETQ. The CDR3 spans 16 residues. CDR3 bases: TGCGCCAGCAGCTTGGCCGGTAGCGGGGCTTACAATGAGCAGCTCTTC. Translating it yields CASSLAGSGAYNEQLF.

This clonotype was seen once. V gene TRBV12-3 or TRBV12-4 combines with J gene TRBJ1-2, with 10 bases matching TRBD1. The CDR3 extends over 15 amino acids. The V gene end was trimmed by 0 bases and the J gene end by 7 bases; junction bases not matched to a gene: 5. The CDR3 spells CASSLARTGGCGYTF. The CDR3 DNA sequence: TGTGCCAGCAGTTTAGCCCGGACAGGGGGATGTGGCTACACCTTC.

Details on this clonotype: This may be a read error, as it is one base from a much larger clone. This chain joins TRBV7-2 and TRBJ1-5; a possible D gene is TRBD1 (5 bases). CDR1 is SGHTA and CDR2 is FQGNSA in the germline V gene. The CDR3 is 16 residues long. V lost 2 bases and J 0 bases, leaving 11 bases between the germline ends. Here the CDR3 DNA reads TGTGCCAGCAGCTTAAATGGAGGGGCTAGCAATCAGCCCCAGCATTTT. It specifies CASSLNGGASNQPQHF.

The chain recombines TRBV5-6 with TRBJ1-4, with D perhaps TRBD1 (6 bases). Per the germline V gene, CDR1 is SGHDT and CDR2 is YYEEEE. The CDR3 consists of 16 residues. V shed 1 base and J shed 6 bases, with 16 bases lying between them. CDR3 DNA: TGTGCCAGCAGCTTGAAGGGACAACCTCTCGATGAAAAACTGTTTTTT. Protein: CASSLKGQPLDEKLFF. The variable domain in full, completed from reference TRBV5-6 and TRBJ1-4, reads DAGVTQSPTHLIKTRGQQVTLRCSPKSGHDTVSWYQQALGQGPQFIFQYYEEEERQRGNFPDRFSGHQFPNYSSELNVNALLLGDSALYLCASSLKGQPLDEKLFFGSGTQLSVL.

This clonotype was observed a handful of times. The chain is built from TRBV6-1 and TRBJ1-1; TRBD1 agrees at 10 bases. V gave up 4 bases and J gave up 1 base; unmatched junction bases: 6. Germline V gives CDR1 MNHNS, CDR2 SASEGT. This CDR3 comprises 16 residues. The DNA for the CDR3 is TGTGCCAGCAGTGCCTCCGGGACAGGGGCGAACACTGAAGCTTTCTTT. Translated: CASSASGTGANTEAFF.

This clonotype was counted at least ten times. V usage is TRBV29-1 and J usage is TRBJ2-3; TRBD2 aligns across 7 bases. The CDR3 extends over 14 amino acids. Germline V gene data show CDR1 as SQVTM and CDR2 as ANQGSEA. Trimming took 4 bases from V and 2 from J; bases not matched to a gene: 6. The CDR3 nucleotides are TGCAGCGTTGTAAGCGGGGATCTCACAGATACGCAGTATTTT. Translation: CSVVSGDLTDTQYF.

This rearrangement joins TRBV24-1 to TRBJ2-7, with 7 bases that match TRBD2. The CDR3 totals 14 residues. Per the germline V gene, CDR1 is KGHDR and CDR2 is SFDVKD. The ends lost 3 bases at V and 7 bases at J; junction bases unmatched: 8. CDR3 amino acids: CATSDGDYYNEQYF. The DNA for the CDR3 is TGTGCCACCAGTGATGGGGACTACTACAATGAGCAGTACTTC.

CDR3 loop: CASSQRPSSYNSPLHF. The CDR3, as DNA: TGCGCCAGCAGCCAACGGCCGAGCTCCTATAATTCACCCCTCCACTTT. The rearrangement uses TRBV4-3 and TRBJ1-6; D is unclear. This CDR3 has 16 residues. Germline V gives CDR1 LGHNA, CDR2 YSLEER. V dropped 2 bases and J dropped 0 bases, with 8 bases sitting between them.

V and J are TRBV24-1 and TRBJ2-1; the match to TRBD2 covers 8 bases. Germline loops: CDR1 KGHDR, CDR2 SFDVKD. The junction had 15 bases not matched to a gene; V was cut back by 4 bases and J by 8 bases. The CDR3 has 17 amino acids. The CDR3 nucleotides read TGTGCCACCAGTGACCGACTAGCGAGGACTAGTTTAGATGAGCAGTTCTTC. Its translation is CATSDRLARTSLDEQFF.

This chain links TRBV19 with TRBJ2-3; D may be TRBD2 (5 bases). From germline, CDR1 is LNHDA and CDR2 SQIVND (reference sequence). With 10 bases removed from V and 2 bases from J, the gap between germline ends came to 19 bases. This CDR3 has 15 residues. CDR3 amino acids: CANDGTPGDTDTQYF. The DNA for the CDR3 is TGTGCCAATGACGGTACCCCCGGGGACACAGATACGCAGTATTTT.

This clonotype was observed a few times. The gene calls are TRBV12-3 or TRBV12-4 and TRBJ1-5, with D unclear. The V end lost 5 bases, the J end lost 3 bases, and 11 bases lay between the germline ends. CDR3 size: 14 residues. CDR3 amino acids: CASSPGLFNQPQHF. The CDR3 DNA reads TGTGCCAGCAGTCCAGGACTATTCAATCAGCCCCAGCATTTT.

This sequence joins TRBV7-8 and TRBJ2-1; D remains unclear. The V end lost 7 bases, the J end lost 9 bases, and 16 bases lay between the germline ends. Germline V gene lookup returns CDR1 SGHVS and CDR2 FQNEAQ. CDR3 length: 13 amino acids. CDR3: CASIPEHDSEQFF. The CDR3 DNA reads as TGTGCCAGCATCCCAGAGCATGATAGTGAGCAGTTCTTC.

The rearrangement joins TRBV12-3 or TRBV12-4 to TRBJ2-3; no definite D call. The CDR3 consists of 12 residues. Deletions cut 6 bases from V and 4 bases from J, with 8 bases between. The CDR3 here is CASSEIPDTQYF. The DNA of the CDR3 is TGTGCCAGCAGCGAGATCCCAGATACGCAGTATTTT.

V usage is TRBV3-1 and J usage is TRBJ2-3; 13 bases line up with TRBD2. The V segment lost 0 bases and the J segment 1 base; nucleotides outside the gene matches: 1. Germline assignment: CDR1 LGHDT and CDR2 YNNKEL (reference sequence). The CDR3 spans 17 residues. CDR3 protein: CASSQDGLAGGTDTQYF. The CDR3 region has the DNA TGTGCCAGCAGCCAAGATGGACTAGCGGGGGGCACAGATACGCAGTATTTT.

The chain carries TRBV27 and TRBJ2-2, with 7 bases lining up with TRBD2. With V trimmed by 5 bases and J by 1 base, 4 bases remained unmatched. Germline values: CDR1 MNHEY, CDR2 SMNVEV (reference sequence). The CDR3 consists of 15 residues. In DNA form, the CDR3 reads TGTGCCAGCAGTGTGCGGGGGATGAACACCGGGGAGCTGTTTTTT. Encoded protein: CASSVRGMNTGELFF.

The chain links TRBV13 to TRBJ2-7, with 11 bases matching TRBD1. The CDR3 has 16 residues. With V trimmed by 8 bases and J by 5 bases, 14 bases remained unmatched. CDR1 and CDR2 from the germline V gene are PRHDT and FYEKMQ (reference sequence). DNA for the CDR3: TGTGCCAGCGGCGTCCAAGGACAGGGGGCGCTCGACGAGCAGTACTTC. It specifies CASGVQGQGALDEQYF.

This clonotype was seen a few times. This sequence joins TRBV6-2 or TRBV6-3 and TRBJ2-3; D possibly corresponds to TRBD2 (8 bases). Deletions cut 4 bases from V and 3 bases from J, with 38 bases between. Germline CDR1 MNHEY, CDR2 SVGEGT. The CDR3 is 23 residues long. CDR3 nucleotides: TGTGCCAGCAGTTCTCCTCTGGGTGGGGGACAGCGGGGGACCTATACCGCAACAGATACGCAGTATTTT. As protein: CASSSPLGGGQRGTYTATDTQYF.

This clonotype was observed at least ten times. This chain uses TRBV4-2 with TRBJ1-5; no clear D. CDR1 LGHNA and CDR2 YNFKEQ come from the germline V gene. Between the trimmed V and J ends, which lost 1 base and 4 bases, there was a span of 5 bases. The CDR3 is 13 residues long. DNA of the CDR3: TGTGCCAGCAGCCAAGTTACAAATCAGCCCCAGCATTTT. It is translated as CASSQVTNQPQHF.

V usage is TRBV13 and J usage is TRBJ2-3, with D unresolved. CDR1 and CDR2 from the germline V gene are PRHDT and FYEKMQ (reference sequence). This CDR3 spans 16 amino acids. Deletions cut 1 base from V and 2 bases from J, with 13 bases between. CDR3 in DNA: TGTGCCAGCAGCTTAGTCGGTGGGGATCACACAGATACGCAGTATTTT. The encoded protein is CASSLVGGDHTDTQYF.

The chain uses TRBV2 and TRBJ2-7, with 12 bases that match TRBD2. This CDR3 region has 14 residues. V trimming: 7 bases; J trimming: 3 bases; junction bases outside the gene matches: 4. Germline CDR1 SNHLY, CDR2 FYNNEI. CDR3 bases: TGTGCCAGCACCCGACTAGCGGGGGACTACGAGCAGTACTTC. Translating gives CASTRLAGDYEQYF.

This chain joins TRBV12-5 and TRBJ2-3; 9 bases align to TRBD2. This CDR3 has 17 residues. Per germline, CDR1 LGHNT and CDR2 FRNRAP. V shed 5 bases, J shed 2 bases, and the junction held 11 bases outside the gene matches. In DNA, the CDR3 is TGTGCTAGTGGTCCCCCCTTAGCGGGGGAGTACACAGATACGCAGTATTTT. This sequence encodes CASGPPLAGEYTDTQYF.

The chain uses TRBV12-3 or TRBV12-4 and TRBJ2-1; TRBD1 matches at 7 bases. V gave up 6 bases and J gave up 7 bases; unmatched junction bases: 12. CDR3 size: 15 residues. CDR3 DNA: TGTGCCAGCAGCCCCCGGACAGGCAGGGGGAATGAGCAGTTCTTC. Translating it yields CASSPRTGRGNEQFF.

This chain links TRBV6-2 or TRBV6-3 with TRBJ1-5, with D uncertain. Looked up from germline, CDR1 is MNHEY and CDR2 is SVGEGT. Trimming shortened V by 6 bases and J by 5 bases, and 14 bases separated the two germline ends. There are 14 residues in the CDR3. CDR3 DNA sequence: TGTGCCAGCAGCCCAACCCGGGGTCATCAGCCCCAGCATTTT. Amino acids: CASSPTRGHQPQHF.

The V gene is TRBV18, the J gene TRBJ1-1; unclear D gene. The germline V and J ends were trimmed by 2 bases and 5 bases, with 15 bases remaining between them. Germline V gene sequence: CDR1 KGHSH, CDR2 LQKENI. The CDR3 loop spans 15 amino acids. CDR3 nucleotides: TGTGCCAGCTCACCAATCTTGGCCTCGGGGACTGAAGCTTTCTTT. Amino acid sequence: CASSPILASGTEAFF.

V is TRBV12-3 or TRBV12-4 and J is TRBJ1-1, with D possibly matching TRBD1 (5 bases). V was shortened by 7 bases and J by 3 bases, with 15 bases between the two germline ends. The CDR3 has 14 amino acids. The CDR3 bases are TGTGCCAGCACTCGGACGGGGGGGTACACTGAAGCTTTCTTT. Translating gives CASTRTGGYTEAFF.

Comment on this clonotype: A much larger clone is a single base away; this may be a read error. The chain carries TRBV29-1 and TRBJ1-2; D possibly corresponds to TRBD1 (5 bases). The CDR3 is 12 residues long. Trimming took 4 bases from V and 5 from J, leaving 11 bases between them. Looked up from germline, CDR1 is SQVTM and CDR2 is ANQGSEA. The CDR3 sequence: CSVGGWGYGYTF. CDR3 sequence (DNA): TGCAGCGTTGGGGGCTGGGGATATGGCTACACCTTC.

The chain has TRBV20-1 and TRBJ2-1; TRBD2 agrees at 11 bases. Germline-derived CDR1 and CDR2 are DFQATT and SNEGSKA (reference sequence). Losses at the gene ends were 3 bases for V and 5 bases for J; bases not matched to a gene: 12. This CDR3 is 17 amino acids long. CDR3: CSARGNPSGGSHNEQFF. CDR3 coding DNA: TGCAGTGCTAGGGGAAATCCTAGCGGGGGGTCCCACAATGAGCAGTTCTTC.